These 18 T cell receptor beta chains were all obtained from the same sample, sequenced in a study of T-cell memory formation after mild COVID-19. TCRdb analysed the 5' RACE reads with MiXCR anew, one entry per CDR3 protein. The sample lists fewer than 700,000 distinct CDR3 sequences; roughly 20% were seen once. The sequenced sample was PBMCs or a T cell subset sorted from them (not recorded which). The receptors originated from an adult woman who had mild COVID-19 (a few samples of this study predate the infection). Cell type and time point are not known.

CDR3 loop: CASSDDRGVFF. CDR3 nucleotide sequence: TGTGCCAGCAGCGATGACAGGGGGGTGTTTTTT. V usage is TRBV7-8 and J usage is TRBJ1-4; 9 nucleotides align to TRBD1. The CDR3 is made up of 11 amino acids. Losses at the gene ends were 5 bases for V and 15 bases for J; bases not matched to a gene: 4. Germline lookup yields CDR1 SGHVS and CDR2 FQNEAQ. The variable domain in full, with the rest retrieved from reference TRBV7-8 and TRBJ1-4, is GAGVSQSPRYKVAKRGQDVALRCDPISGHVSLFWYQQALGQGPEFLTYFQNEAQLDKSGLPSDRFFAERPEGSVSTLKIQRTQQEDSAVYLCASSDDRGVFFGSGTQLSVL.

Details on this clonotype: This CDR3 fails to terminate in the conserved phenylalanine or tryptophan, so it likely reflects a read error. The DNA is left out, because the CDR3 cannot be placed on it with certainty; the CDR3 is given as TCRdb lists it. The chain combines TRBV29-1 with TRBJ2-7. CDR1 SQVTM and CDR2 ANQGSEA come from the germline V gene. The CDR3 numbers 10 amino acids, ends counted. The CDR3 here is CSVEAAESPS.

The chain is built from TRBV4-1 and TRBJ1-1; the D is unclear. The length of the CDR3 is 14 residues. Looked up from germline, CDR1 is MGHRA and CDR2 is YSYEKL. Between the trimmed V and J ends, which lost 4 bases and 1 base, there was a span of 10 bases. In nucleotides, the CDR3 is TGCGCCAGCAGCCCGGCTCCCGGGAACACTGAAGCTTTCTTT. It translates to CASSPAPGNTEAFF.

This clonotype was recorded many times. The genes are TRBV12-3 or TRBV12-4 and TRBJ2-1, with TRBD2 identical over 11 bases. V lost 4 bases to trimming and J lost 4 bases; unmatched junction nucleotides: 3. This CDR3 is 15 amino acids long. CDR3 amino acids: CASSWTSGSYNEQFF. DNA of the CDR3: TGTGCCAGCAGTTGGACTAGCGGGTCGTACAATGAGCAGTTCTTC.

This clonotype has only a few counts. The CDR3 coding sequence is TGTGCCAGCAGTGTTGCAGGACGAAGCGAGCAGTACTTC. Its protein is CASSVAGRSEQYF. This chain links TRBV2 with TRBJ2-7; D gene unclear. V was trimmed by 4 bases and J by 6 bases, leaving 13 bases between them. This CDR3 is built from 13 residues. In germline, CDR1 is SNHLY, CDR2 FYNNEI.

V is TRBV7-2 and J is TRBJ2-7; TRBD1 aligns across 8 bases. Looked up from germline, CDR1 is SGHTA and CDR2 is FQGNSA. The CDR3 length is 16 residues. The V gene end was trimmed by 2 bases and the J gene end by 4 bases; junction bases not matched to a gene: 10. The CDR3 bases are TGTGCCAGCAGCTTACAGAGGTCCAGGGGGCCTTACGAGCAGTACTTC. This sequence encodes CASSLQRSRGPYEQYF.

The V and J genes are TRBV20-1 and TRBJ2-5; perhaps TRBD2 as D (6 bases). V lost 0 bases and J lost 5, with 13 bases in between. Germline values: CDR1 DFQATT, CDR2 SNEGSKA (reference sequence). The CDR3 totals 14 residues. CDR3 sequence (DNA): TGCAGTGCTAGAGATGGAGGGTTACGGGAGACCCAGTACTTC. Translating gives CSARDGGLRETQYF.

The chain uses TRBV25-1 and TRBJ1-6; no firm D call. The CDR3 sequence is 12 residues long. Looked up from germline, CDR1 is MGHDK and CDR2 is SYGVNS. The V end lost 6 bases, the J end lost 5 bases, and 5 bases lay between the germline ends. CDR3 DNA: TGTGCCAGCAGGGCCCATAATTCACCCCTCCACTTT. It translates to CASRAHNSPLHF. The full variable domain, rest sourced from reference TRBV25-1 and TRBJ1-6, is EADIYQTPRYLVIGTGKKITLECSQTMGHDKMYWYQQDPGMELHLIHYSYGVNSTEKGDLSSESTVSRIRTEHFPLTLESARPSHTSQYLCASRAHNSPLHFGNGTRLTVT.

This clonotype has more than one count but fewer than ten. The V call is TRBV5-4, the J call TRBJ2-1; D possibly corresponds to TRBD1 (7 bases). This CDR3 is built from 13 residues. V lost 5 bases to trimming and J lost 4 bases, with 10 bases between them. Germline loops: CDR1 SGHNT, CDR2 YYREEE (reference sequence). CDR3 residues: CASREGQYNEQFF. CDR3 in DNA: TGTGCCAGCAGGGAGGGACAGTACAATGAGCAGTTCTTC.

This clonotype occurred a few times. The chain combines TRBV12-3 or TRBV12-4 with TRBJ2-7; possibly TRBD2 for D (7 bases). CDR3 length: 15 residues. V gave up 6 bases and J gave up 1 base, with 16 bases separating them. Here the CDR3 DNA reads TGTGCCAGCAGACCCTCTGGGGGGGCGTCCTACGAGCAGTACTTC. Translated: CASRPSGGASYEQYF.

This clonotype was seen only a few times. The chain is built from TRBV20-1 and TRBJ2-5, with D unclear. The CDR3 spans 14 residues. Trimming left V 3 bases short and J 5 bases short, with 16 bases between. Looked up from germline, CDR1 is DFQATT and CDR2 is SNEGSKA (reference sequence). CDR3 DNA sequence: TGCAGTGCTAGTCGCGGTGGTTTGGGGGAGACCCAGTACTTC. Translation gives CSASRGGLGETQYF.

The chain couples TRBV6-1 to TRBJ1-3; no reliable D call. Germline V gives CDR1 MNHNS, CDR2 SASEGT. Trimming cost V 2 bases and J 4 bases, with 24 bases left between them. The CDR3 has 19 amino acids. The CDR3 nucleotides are TGTGCCAGCAGTGAATGGTTTCCCGGAACCACGACGTTCGGAAACACCATATATTTT. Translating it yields CASSEWFPGTTTFGNTIYF.

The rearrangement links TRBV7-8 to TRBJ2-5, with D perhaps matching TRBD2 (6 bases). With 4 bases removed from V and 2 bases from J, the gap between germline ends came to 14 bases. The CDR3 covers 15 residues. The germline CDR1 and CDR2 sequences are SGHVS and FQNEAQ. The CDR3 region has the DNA TGTGCCAGCAGCTATAGTCTAGCGCGGCAAGAGACCCAGTACTTC. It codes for CASSYSLARQETQYF.

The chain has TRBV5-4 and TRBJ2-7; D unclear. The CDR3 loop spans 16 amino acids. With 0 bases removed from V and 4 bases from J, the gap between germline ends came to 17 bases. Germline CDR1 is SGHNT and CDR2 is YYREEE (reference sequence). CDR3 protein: CASSLGAAQRDYEQYF. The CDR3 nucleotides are TGTGCCAGCAGCTTGGGGGCGGCCCAAAGGGATTACGAGCAGTACTTC.

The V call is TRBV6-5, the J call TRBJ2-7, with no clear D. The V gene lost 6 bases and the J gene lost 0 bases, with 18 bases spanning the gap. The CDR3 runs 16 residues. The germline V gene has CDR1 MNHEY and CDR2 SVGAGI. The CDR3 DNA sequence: TGTGCCAGCAGATCACTCGCCTCAGGCGCCTCCTACGAGCAGTACTTC. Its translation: CASRSLASGASYEQYF.

CDR3 coding DNA: TGTGCCAGCAGCTTATCGGGACTAGCGGCAGATACGCAGTATTTT. Translating it yields CASSLSGLAADTQYF. This sequence joins TRBV25-1 and TRBJ2-3, with TRBD2 matching over 11 bases. There are 15 residues in the CDR3. The germline gives CDR1 MGHDK, CDR2 SYGVNS. J lost 4 bases, V lost 6 bases, and 6 bases had no gene match. Using reference TRBV25-1 and TRBJ2-3 for the parts outside the CDR3, the full variable domain is EADIYQTPRYLVIGTGKKITLECSQTMGHDKMYWYQQDPGMELHLIHYSYGVNSTEKGDLSSESTVSRIRTEHFPLTLESARPSHTSQYLCASSLSGLAADTQYFGPGTRLTVL.

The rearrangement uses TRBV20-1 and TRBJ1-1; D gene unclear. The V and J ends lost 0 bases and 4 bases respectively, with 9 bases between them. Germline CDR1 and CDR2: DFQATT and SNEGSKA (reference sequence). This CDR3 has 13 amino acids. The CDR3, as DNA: TGCAGTGCTAGAGATATCGTGGGCACTGAAGCTTTCTTT. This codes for CSARDIVGTEAFF.

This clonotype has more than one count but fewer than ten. The CDR3 DNA is TGCAGTGTTCCGGGTTCCGGGGAGCTGTTTTTT. Protein: CSVPGSGELFF. The chain carries TRBV20-1 and TRBJ2-2, with unresolved D. The CDR3 extends over 11 amino acids. V gave up 7 bases and J gave up 6 bases, with 9 bases separating them. The V gene's germline CDR1 is DFQATT and CDR2 SNEGSKA (reference sequence).